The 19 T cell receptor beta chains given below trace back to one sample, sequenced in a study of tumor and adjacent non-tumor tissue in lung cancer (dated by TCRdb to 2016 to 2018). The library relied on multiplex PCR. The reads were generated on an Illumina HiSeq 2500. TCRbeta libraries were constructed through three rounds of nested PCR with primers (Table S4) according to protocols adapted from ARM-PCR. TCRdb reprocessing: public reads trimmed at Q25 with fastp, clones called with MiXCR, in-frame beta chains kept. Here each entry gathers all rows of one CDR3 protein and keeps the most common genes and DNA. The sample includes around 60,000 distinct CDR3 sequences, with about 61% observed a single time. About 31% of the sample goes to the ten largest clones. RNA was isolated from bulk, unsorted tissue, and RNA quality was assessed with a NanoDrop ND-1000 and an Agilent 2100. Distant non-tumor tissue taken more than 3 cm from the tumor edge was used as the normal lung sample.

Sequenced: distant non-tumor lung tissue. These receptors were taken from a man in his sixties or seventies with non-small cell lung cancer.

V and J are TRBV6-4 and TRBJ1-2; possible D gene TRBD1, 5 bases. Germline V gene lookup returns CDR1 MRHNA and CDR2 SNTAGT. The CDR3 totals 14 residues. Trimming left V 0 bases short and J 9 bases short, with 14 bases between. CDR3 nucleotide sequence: TGTGCCAGCAGTGACTCGACGACAGCGACGAGCTACACCTTC. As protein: CASSDSTTATSYTF.

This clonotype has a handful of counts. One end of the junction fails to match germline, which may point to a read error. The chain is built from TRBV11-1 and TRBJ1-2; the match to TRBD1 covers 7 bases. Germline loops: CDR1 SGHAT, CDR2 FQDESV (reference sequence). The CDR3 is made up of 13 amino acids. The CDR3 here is CASISTGVLGYTF. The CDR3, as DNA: TGTGCCAGCATCTCAACAGGGGTTCTTGGCTACACGTTC.

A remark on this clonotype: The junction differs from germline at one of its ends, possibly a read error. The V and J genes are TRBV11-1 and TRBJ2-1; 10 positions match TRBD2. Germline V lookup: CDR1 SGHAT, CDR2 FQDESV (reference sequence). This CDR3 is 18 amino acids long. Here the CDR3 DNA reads TGTGTCAGCAGCACTAGGCAATTGTCTAGCGGGAGAAAGAATGAGCAGTTCTTC. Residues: CVSSTRQLSSGRKNEQFF.

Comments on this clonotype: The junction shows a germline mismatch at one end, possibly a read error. In DNA form, the CDR3 reads TGCAGCGGAAGGACAGGGCTTGGCAACACTGAAACTTTCTTT. The encoded protein is CSGRTGLGNTETFF. The chain couples TRBV29-1 to TRBJ1-1, with TRBD1 matching over 8 bases. The CDR3 sequence is 14 residues long. Germline-derived CDR1 and CDR2 are SQVTM and ANQGSEA.

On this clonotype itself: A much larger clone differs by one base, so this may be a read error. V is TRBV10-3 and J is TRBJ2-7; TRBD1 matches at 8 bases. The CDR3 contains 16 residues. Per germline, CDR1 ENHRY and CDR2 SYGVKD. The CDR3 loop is CAISALMGQVSYGQYF. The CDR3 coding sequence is TGTGCCATCAGCGCTCTCATGGGACAGGTTTCCTACGGGCAGTACTTC.

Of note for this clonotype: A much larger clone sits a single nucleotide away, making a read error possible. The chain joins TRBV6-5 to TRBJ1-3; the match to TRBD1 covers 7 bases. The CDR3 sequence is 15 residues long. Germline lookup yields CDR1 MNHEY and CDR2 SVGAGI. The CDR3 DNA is TGTGCCAACAGTTTTACAGGGGTCGGTGGAAACACCATATATTTT. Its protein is CANSFTGVGGNTIYF.

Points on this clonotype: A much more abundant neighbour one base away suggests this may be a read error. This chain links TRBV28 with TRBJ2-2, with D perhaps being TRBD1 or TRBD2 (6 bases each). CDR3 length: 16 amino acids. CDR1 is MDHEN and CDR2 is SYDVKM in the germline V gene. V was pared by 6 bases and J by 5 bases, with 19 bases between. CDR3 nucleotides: TGTGCCAGCAGGATCCCCGGGGGCCATAGGACCGGGGAGCTGTTTTTT. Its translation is CASRIPGGHRTGELFF. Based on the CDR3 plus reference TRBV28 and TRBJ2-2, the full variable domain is DVKVTQSSRYLVKRTGEKVFLECVQDMDHENMFWYRQDPGLGLRLIYFSYDVKMKEKGDIPEGYSVSREKKERFSLILESASTNQTSMYLCASRIPGGHRTGELFFGEGSRLTVL.

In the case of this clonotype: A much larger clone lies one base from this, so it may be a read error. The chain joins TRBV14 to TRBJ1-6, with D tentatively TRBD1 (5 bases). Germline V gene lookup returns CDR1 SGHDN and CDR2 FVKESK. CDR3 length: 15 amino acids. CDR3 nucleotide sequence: TGTGACAGCAGCCTCCAGGGAAACTATAATTCACCCCTCCACTTT. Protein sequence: CDSSLQGNYNSPLHF.

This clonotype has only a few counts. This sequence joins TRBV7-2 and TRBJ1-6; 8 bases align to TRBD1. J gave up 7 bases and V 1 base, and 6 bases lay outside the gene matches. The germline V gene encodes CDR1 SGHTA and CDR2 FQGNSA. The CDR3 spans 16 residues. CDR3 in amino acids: CASSLDRTGRNSPLHF. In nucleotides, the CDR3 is TGTGCCAGCAGCTTAGATAGGACAGGGAGAAATTCACCCCTCCACTTT.

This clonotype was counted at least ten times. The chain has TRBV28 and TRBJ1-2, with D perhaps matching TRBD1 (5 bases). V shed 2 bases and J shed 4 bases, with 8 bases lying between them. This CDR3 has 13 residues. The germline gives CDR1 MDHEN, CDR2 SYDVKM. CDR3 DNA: TGTGCCAGCAGTTTAATGAGGGGCTATGGCTACACCTTC. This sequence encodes CASSLMRGYGYTF.

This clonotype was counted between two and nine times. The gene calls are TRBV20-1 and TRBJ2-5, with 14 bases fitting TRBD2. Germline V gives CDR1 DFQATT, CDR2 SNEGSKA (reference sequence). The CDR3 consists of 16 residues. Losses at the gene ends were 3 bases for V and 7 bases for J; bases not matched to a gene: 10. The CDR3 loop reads CSARGTSGGLGLTQYF. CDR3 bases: TGCAGTGCTAGGGGGACTAGCGGGGGCTTAGGGCTGACCCAGTACTTC.

Here the CDR3 DNA reads TGTGCCAGCATGTCTAGCGGGAACTGGACCGGGGAGCTGTTTTTT. Protein sequence: CASMSSGNWTGELFF. The rearrangement uses TRBV7-8 and TRBJ2-2; 9 positions match TRBD2. The CDR3 runs 15 residues. V gave up 7 bases and J gave up 5 bases; unmatched junction bases: 8. From germline, CDR1 is SGHVS and CDR2 FQNEAQ.

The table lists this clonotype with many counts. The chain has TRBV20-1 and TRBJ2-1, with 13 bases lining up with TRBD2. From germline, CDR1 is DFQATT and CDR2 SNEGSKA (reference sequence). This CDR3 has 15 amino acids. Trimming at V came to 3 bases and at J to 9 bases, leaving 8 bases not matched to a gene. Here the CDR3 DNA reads TGCAGTGCTAGCCTGACTAGCGGGAGGATCGGTGAGCAGTTCTTC. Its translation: CSASLTSGRIGEQFF.

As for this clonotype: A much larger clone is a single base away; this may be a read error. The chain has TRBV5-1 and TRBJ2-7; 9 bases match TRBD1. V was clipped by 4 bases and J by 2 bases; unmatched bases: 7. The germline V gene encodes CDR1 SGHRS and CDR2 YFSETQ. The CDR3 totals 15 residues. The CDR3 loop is CASSMGQGGTYEQYF. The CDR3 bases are TGCGCCAGCAGCATGGGACAGGGTGGGACCTACGAGCAGTACTTC.

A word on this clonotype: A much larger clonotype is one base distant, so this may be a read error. CDR3 nucleotide sequence: TGTGCCACCAGCAGAGGATGGGACAGCAGTGGCTACACCTTC. Translating it yields CATSRGWDSSGYTF. The chain combines TRBV15 with TRBJ1-2; 7 bases line up with TRBD1. V was clipped by 1 base and J by 7 bases; unmatched bases: 6. The CDR3 has 14 amino acids. The germline V gene encodes CDR1 LNHNV and CDR2 YYDKDF (reference sequence).

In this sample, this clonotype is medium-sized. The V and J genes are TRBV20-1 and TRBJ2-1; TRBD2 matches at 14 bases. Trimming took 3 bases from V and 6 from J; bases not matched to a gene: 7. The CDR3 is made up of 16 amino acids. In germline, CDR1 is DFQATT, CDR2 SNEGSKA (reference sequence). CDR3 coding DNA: TGCAGTGCTAGTCGGCCGGGACTAGCGGGAGTCAATGAGCAGTTCTTC. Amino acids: CSASRPGLAGVNEQFF.

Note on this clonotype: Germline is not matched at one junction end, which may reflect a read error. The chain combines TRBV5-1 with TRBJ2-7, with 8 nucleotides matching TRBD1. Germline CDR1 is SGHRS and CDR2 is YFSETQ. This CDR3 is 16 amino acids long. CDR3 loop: CASSGVTGAGYYEQYF. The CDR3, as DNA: TGCGCCAGCAGCGGCGTGACAGGGGCCGGATACTACGAGCAGTACTTT.

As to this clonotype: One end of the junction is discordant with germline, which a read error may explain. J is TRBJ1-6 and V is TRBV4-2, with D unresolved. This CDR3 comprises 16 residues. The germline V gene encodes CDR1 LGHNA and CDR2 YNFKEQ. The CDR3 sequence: CVSSQDGGTQNSPLHF. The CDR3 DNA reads TGTGTCAGCAGCCAAGATGGAGGTACACAGAATTCACCCCTCCACTTT.

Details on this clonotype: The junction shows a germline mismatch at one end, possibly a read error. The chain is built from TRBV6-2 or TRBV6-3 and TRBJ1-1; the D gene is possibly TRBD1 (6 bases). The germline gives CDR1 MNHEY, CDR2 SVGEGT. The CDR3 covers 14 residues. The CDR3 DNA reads TGTACCAGTAGCCCCCAGGGGCGAAGTTCTGAAGCTTTCTTT. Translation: CTSSPQGRSSEAFF.